This paragraph covers one TCR beta chain sequence. The record originates from a study of T cell changes during pregnancy in multiple sclerosis. Sequenced by immunoSEQ multiplex PCR; TCRdb stores in-frame clones only, minus some. Of about 46,000 clones in the sample, 93% were seen once. V dropped 0 bases and J dropped 0 bases, with 11 bases sitting between them. This CDR3 is 17 amino acids long. Germline CDR1 and CDR2: LNHNV and YYDKDF (reference sequence). The V and J genes are TRBV15 and TRBJ1-4; D uncertain. Sample: CD8+ T cells from peripheral blood mononuclear cells, taken after pregnancy. The TCR sequence derives from a female donor with multiple sclerosis, enrolled in a pregnancy study. This CDR3 is CATSRDRGMTTNEKLFF. CDR3 in DNA: TGTGCCACCAGCAGAGATCGTGGCATGACAACTAATGAAAAACTGTTTTTT.